Here is one TCR beta chain with its context. This entry comes from a study of shared clonotypes between healthy human individuals. For sorted subsets, approximately 0.2 ug DNA per replicate equaled around 28,000 T cell genomes. Clones were sequenced by immunoSEQ multiplex PCR, and TCRdb holds only the in-frame ones, with some missing. In the table there are about 2,200,000 clones, about 93% of which are singletons. V lost 2 bases and J 8 bases, leaving 12 bases between the germline ends. The CDR3 consists of 13 residues. Germline V gives CDR1 SGHTA, CDR2 FQGNSA. CD8 cells regarded as naive lacked CD45RO, were positively chosen for CCR7, and omitted terminally differentiated effector memory CD45RA+ cells.

The sequence came from a man between 18 and 35 years old in good health. Some clones in this sample may be carry-over from other donors' samples. The chain employs TRBV7-2 and TRBJ1-1; D is undetermined. Material for sequencing was naive CD8+ T cells from PBMCs. The CDR3 loop is CASSLTLRQEAFF. The CDR3 region has the DNA TGTGCCAGCAGCTTAACTCTTCGCCAGGAAGCTTTCTTT.